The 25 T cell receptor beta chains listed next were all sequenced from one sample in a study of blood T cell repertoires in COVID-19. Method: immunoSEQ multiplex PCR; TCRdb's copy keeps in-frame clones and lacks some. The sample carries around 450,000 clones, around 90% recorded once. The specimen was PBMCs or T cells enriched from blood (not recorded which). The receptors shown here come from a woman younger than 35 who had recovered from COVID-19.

CDR3 in amino acids: CASSLSGGENEQFF. CDR3 sequence (DNA): TGTGCCAGCTCACTCAGCGGGGGGGAAAATGAGCAGTTCTTC. The chain uses TRBV18 and TRBJ2-1, with TRBD2 identical over 10 bases. The germline gives CDR1 KGHSH, CDR2 LQKENI. The V and J ends lost 4 bases and 7 bases, in that order; junction bases with no gene match: 4. This CDR3 contains 14 residues.

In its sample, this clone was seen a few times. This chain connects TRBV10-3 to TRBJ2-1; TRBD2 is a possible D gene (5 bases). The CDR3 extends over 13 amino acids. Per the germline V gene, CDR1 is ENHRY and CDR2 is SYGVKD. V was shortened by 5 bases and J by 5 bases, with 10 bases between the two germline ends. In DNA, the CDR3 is TGTGCCATCAGTATAGGACTGAACAATGAGCAGTTCTTC. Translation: CAISIGLNNEQFF.

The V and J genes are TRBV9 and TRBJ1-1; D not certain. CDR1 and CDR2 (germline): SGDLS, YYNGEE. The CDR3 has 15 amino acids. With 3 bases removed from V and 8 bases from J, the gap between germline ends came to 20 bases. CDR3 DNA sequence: TGTGCCAGCAGCGGAGGGAGGGAAGCACGGCCGGAAGCTTTCTTT. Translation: CASSGGREARPEAFF.

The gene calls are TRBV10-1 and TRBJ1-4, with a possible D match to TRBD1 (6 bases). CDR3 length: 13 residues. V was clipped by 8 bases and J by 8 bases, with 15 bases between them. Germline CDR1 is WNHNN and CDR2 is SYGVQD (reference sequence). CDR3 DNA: TGCGCCAGCGCGCGGGGGGCAGGCGAAAAACTGTTTTTT. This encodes CASARGAGEKLFF.

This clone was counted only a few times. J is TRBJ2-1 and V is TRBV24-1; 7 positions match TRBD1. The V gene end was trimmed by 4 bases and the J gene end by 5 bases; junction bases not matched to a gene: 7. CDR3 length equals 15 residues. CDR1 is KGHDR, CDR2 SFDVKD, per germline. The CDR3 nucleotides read TGTGCCACCAGTGACCCCAGACAGGGAGACAATGAGCAGTTCTTC. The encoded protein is CATSDPRQGDNEQFF.

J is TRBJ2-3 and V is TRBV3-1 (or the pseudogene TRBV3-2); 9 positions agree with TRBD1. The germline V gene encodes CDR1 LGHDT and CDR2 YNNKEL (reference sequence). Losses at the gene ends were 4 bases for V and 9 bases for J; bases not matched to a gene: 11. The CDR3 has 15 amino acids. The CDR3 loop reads CASSLRGGQGLTQYF. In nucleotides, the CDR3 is TGTGCCAGCAGCCTCCGAGGGGGACAGGGACTGACGCAGTATTTT.

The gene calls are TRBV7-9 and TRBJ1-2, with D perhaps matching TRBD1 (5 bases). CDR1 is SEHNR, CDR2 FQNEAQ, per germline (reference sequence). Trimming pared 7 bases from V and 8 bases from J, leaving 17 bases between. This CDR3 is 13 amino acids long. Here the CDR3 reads CASTPTEGSGYTF. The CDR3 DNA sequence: TGTGCCAGCACCCCAACGGAGGGGTCGGGCTACACCTTC.

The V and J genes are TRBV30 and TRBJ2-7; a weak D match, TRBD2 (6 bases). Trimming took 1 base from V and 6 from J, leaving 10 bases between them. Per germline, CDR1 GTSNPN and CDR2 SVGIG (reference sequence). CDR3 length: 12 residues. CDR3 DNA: TGTGCCTGGAGTGGCCGGGGAGGCGAGCAGTACTTC. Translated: CAWSGRGGEQYF.

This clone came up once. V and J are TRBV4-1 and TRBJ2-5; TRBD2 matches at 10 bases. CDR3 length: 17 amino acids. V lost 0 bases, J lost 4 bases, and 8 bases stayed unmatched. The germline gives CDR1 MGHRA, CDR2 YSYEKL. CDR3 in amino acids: CASSQDPSSGGRETQYF. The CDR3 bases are TGCGCCAGCAGCCAAGACCCCTCTAGCGGGGGTAGAGAGACCCAGTACTTC.

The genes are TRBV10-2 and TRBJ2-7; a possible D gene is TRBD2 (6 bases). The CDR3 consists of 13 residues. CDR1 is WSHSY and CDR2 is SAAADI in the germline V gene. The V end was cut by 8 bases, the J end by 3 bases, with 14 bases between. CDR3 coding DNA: TGCGCCAGCTGCCTGGGGGGACTCTACGAGCAGTACTTC. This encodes CASCLGGLYEQYF.

This CDR3 reads CASSTGQGNIQYF. The CDR3 DNA follows: TGCGCCAGCAGCACGGGACAGGGGAACATTCAGTACTTC. V and J are TRBV5-1 and TRBJ2-4; 10 bases are a match to TRBD1. V trimming: 4 bases; J trimming: 7 bases; junction bases outside the gene matches: 2. Per germline, CDR1 SGHRS and CDR2 YFSETQ. This CDR3 region has 13 residues.

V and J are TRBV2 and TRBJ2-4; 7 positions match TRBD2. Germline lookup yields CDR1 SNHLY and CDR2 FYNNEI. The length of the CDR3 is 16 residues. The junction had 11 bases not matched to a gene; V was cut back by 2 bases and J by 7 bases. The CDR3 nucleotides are TGTGCCAGCAGTGAATATAGGGCGGGGGAGAAGAACATTCAGTACTTC. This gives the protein CASSEYRAGEKNIQYF.

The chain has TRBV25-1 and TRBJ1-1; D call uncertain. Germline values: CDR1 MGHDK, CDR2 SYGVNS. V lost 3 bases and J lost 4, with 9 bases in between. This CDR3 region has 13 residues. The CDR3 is CASSELWSTEAFF. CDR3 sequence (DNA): TGTGCCAGCAGTGAGTTGTGGAGCACTGAAGCTTTCTTT.

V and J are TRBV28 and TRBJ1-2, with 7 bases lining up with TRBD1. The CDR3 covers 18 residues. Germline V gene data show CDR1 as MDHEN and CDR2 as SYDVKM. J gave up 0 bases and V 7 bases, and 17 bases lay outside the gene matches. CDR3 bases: TGTGCCAGCAACACCGGGCGAGGGGGCCTGGCAGCTAACTATGGCTACACCTTC. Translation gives CASNTGRGGLAANYGYTF.

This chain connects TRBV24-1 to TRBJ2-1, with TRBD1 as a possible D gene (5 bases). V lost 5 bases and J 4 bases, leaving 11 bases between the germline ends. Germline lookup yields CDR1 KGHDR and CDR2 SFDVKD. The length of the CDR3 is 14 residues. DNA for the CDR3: TGTGCCACCAGTGCGGAGACAGCATACAATGAGCAGTTCTTC. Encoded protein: CATSAETAYNEQFF.

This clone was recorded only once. The CDR3 loop is CASSHGQGAYNQPQHF. CDR3 sequence (DNA): TGCGCCAGCAGCCATGGACAGGGGGCTTACAATCAGCCCCAGCATTTT. The chain has TRBV4-1 and TRBJ1-5, with 11 bases lining up with TRBD1. V lost 3 bases, J lost 3 bases, and 4 bases stayed unmatched. The CDR3 spans 16 residues. The germline V gene has CDR1 MGHRA and CDR2 YSYEKL.

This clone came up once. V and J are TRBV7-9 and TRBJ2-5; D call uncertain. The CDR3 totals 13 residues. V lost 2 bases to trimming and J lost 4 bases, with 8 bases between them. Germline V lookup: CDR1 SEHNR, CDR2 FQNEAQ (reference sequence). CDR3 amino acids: CASSLNTRETQYF. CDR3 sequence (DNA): TGTGCCAGCAGCTTAAATACTCGAGAGACCCAGTACTTC. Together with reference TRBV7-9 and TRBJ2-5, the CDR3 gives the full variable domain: DTGVSQNPRHKITKRGQNVTFRCDPISEHNRLYWYRQTLGQGPEFLTYFQNEAQLEKSRLLSDRFSAERPKGSFSTLEIQRTEQGDSAMYLCASSLNTRETQYFGPGTRLLVL.

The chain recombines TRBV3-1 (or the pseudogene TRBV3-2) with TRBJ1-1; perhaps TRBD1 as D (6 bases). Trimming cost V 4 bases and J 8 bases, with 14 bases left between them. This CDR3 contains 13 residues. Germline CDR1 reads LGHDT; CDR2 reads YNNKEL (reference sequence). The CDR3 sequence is CASSLNRVTEAFF. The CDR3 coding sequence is TGTGCCAGCAGCCTCAACAGGGTGACGGAAGCTTTCTTT.

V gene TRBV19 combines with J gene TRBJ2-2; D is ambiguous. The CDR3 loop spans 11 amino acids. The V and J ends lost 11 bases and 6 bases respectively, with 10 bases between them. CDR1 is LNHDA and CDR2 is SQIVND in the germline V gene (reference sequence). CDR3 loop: CACRSPGELFF. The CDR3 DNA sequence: TGTGCCTGCAGATCTCCCGGGGAGCTGTTTTTT.

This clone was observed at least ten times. The CDR3 reads CASSQLAGGDGDEQFF. DNA for the CDR3: TGTGCCAGCAGCCAACTAGCGGGGGGGGATGGCGATGAGCAGTTCTTC. This chain joins TRBV4-2 and TRBJ2-1; 12 nucleotides line up with TRBD2. The junction had 7 bases not matched to a gene; V was cut back by 2 bases and J by 8 bases. In germline, CDR1 is LGHNA, CDR2 YNFKEQ. This CDR3 contains 16 residues.

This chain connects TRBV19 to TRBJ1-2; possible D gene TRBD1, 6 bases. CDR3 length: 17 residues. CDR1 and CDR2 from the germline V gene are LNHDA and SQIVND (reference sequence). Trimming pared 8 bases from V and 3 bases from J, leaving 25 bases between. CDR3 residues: CASADLRRGAVYYGYTF. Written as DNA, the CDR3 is TGTGCCAGTGCCGACTTACGGCGGGGGGCGGTTTACTATGGCTACACCTTC.

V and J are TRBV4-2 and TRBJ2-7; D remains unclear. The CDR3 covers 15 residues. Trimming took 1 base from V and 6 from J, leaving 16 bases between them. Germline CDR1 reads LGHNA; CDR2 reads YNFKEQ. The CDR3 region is CASSQVVGSLGEQYF. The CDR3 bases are TGTGCCAGCAGCCAAGTGGTCGGTAGCTTGGGCGAGCAGTACTTC.

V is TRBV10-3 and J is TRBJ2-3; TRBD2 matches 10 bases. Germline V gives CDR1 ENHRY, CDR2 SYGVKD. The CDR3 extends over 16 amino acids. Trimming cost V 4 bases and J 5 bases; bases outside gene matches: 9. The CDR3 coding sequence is TGTGCCATCAGTGTGGGGCTAGCGGGGGCGGGAGATACGCAGTATTTT. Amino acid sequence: CAISVGLAGAGDTQYF.

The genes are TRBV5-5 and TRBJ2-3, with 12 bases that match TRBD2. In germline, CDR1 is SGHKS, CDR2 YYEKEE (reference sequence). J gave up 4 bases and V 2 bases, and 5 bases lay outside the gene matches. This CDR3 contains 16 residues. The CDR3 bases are TGTGCCAGCAGCTTTTCTAGCGGGGGGGTGGCAGATACGCAGTATTTT. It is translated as CASSFSSGGVADTQYF.

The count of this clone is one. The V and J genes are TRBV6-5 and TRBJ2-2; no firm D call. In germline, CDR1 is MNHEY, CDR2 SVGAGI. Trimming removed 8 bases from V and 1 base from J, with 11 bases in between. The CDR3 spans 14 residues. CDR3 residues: CASFLSGNTGELFF. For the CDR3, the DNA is TGTGCCAGCTTTTTATCGGGGAACACCGGGGAGCTGTTTTTT.